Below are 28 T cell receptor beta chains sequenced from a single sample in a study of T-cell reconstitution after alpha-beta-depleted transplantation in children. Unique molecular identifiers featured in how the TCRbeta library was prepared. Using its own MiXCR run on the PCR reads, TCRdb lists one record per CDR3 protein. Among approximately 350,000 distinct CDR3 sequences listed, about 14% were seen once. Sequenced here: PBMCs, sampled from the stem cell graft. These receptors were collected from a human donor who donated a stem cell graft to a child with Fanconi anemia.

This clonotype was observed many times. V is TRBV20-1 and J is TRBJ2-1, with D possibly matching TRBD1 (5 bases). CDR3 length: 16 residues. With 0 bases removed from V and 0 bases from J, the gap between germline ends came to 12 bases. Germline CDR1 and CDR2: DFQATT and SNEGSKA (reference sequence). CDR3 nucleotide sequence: TGCAGTGCTAGAGATGTGGGGCCGAGCTCCTACAATGAGCAGTTCTTC. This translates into CSARDVGPSSYNEQFF.

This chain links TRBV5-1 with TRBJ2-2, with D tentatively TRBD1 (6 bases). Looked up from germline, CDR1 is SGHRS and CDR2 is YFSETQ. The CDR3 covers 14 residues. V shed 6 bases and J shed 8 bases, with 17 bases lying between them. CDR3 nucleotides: TGCGCCAGCACCTCAAGGGGGATTTCGGGGGAGCTGTTTTTT. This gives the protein CASTSRGISGELFF.

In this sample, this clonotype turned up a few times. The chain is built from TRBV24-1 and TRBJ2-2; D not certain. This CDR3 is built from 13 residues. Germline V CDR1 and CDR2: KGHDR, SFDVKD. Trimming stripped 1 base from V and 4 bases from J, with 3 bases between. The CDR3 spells CATSDLTTGELFF. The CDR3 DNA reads TGTGCCACCAGTGATTTAACCACCGGGGAGCTGTTTTTT.

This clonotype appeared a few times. CDR3 sequence (DNA): TGTGCCAGCAGCCAAGATTCGGGGGTCTCACCCCTCCACTTT. Translation gives CASSQDSGVSPLHF. The chain uses TRBV4-2 and TRBJ1-6; D is possibly TRBD1 (5 bases). V lost 0 bases and J lost 10, with 10 bases in between. The CDR3 totals 14 residues. Germline V gives CDR1 LGHNA, CDR2 YNFKEQ.

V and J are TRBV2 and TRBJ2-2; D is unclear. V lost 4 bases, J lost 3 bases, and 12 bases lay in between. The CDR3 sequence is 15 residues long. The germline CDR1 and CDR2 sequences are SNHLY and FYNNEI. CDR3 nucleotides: TGTGCCAGCAGTGCCCGGCGTCCGGACACCGGGGAGCTGTTTTTT. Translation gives CASSARRPDTGELFF.

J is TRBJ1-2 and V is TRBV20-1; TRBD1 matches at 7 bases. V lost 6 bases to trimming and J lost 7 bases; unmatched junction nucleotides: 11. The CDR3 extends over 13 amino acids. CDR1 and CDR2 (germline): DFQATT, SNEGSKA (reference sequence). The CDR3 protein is CSAPWAGGSGYTF. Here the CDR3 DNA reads TGCAGTGCACCTTGGGCAGGGGGATCTGGCTACACCTTC.

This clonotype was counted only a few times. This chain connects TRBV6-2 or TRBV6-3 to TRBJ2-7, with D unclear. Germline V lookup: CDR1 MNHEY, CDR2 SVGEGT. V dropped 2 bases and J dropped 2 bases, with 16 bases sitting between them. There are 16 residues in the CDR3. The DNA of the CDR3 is TGTGCCAGCAGTTACGCGGCCTCCGGACCCGCCTACGAGCAGTACTTC. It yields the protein CASSYAASGPAYEQYF.

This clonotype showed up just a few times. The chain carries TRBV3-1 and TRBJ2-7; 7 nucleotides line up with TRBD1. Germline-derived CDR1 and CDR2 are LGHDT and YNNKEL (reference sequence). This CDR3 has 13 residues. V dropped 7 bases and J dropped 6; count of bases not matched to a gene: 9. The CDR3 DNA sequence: TGTGCCAGCACGAACCAACAGGGGCTCGAGCAGTACTTC. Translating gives CASTNQQGLEQYF.

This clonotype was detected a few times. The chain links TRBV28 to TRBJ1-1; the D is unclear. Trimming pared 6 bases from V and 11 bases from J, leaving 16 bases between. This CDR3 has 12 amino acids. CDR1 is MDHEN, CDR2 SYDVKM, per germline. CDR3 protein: CASRDLSYAAFF. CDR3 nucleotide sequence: TGTGCCAGCAGGGATCTTTCTTATGCGGCTTTCTTT.

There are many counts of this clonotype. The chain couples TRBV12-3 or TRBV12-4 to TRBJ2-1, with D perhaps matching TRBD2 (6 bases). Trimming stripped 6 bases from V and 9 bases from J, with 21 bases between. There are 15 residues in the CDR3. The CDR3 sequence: CASSNAGLTTGEQFF. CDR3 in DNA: TGTGCCAGCAGCAACGCGGGACTGACCACGGGTGAGCAGTTCTTC.

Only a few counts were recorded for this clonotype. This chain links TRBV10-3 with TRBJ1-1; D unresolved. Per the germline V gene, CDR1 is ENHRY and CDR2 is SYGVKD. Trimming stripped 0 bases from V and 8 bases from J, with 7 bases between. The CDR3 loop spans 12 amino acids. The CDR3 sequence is CAISESLIEAFF. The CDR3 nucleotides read TGTGCCATCAGTGAGTCCCTCATAGAAGCTTTCTTT.

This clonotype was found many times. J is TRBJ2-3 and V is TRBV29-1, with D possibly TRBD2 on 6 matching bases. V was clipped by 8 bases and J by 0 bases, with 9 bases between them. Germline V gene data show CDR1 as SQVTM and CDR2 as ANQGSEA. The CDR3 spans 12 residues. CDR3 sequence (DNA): TGCAGCAGGAGGGACAGCACAGATACGCAGTATTTT. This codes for CSRRDSTDTQYF.

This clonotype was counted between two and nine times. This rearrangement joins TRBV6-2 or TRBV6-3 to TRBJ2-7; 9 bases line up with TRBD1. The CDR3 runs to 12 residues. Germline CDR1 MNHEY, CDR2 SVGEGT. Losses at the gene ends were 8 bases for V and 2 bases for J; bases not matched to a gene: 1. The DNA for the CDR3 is TGTGCCAGCCGGGACAGGGCCTACGAGCAGTACTTC. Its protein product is CASRDRAYEQYF.

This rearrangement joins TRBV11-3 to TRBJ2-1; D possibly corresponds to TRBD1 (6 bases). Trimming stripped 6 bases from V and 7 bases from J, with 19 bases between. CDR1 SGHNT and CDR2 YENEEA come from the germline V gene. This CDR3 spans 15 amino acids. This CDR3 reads CASSLQGKRENEQFF. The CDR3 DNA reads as TGTGCCAGCAGTTTACAGGGTAAAAGGGAAAATGAGCAGTTCTTC.

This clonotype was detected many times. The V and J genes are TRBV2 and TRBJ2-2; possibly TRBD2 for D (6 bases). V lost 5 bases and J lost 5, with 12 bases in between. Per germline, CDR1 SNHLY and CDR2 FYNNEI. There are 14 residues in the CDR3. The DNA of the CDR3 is TGTGCCAGCAGTTTCGCAGGGACTACCGGGGAGCTGTTTTTT. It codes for CASSFAGTTGELFF.

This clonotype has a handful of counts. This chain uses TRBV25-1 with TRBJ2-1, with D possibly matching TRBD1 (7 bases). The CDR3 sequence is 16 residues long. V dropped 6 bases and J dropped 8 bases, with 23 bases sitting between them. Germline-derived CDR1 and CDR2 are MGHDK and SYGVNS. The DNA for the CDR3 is TGTGCCAGCAGCGCCTTGGGCAGGGGGGCAACTTATGAGCAGTTCTTC. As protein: CASSALGRGATYEQFF.

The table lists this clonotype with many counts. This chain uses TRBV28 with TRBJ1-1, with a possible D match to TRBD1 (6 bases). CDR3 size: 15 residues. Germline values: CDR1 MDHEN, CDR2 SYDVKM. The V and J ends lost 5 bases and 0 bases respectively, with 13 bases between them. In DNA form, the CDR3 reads TGTGCCAGCAGTCCCTGGACAGTTTTGAACACTGAAGCTTTCTTT. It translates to CASSPWTVLNTEAFF. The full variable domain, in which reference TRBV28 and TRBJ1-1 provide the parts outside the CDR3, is DVKVTQSSRYLVKRTGEKVFLECVQDMDHENMFWYRQDPGLGLRLIYFSYDVKMKEKGDIPEGYSVSREKKERFSLILESASTNQTSMYLCASSPWTVLNTEAFFGQGTRLTVV.

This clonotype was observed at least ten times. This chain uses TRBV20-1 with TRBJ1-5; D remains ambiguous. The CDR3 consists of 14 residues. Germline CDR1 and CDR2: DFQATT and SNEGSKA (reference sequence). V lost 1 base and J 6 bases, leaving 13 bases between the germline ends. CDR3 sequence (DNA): TGCAGTGCTAGAGGGACGGCAAGAAGTCAGCCCCAGCATTTT. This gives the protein CSARGTARSQPQHF.

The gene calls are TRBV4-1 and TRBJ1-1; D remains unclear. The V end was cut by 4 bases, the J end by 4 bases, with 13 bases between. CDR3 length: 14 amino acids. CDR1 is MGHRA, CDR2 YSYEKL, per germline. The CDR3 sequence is CASSLLEHSTEAFF. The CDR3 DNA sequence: TGCGCCAGCAGCCTACTGGAACATTCCACTGAAGCTTTCTTT.

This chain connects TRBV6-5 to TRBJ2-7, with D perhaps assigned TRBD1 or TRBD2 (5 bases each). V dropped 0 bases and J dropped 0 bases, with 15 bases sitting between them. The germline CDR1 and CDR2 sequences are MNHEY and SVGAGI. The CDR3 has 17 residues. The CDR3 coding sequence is TGTGCCAGCAGTTACTCCCCTCCGGGACGGCGCTCCTACGAGCAGTACTTC. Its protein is CASSYSPPGRRSYEQYF.

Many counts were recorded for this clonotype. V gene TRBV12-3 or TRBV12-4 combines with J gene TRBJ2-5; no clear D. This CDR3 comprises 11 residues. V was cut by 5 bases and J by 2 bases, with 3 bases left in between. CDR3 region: CASSQQETQYF. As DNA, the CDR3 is TGTGCCAGCAGTCAGCAAGAGACCCAGTACTTC.

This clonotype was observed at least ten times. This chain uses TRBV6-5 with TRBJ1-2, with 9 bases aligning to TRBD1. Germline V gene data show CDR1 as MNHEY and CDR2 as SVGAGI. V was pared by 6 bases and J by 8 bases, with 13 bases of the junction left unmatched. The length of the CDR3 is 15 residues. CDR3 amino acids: CASSPTGTGSKGYTF. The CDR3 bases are TGTGCCAGCAGCCCTACAGGGACAGGGTCGAAAGGCTACACCTTC.

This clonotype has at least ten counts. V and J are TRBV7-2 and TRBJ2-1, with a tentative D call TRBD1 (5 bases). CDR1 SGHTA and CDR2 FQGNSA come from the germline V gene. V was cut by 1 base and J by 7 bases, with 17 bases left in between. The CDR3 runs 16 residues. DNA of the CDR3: TGTGCCAGCAGCTTAGAGGTAGGGCAGGGTGGAAATGAGCAGTTCTTC. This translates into CASSLEVGQGGNEQFF.

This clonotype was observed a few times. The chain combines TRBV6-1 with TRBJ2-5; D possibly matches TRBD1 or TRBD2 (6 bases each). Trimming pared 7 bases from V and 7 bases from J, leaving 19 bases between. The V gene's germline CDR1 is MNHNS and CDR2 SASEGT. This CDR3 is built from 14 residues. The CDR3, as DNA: TGTGCCAGCAAGACATGGGGGGCGAAGGGGACCCAGTACTTC. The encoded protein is CASKTWGAKGTQYF.

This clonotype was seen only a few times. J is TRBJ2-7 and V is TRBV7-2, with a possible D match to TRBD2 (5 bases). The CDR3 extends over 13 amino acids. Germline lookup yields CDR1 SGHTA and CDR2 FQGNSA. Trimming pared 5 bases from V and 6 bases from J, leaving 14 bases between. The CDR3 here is CASSAQAEGEQYF. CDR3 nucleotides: TGTGCCAGCAGCGCCCAGGCAGAGGGCGAGCAGTACTTC.

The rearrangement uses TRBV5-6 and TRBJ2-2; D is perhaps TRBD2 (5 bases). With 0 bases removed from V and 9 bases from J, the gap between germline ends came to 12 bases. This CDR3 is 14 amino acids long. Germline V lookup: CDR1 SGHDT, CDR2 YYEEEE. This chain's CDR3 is CASSLVGERWELFF. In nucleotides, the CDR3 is TGTGCCAGCAGCTTGGTCGGGGAGAGGTGGGAGCTGTTTTTT.

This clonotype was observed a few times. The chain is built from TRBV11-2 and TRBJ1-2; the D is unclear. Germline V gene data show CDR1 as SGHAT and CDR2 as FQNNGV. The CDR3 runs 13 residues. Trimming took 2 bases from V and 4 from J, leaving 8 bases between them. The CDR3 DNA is TGTGCCAGCAGCTTATGGAACCTCTATGGCTACACCTTC. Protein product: CASSLWNLYGYTF.

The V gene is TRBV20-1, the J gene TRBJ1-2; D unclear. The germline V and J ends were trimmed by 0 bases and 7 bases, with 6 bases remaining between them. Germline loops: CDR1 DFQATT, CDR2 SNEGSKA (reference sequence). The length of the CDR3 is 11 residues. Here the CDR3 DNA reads TGCAGTGCTAGAGAAAACCGTGGCTACACCTTC. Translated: CSARENRGYTF.